This TCR beta chain was captured by sequencing in a study of shared clonotypes between healthy human individuals. Study overall: A donor's plate count was three for CD4 naive and three for CD4 memory; CD8 naive had two and CD8 memory one. General study results and limits: A limitation of the genetic and exposure-history diversity represented arose from few donors.

With respect to this clone: Its cognate antigen is unknown.

This CDR3 spans 15 amino acids. Germline assignment: CDR1 SGHTA and CDR2 FQGNSA. V was clipped by 4 bases and J by 4 bases; unmatched bases: 8. Researchers ran the assay at a deep level. Libraries were prepared by immunoSEQ multiplex PCR; TCRdb keeps only in-frame clonotypes and omits some of them. The sample has approximately 350,000 clones, 74% seen once. The material sequenced was memory CD4+ T cells sorted from blood. Regarding subset: CD45RA-negative fraction. The chain is built from TRBV7-2 and TRBJ2-5; TRBD1 matches at 8 bases. This clonotype originated in a man in his thirties or forties in good health. CDR3 sequence: CASSYDRGVGETQYF. CDR3 bases: TGTGCCAGCAGCTATGACAGGGGAGTTGGAGAGACCCAGTACTTC.